This paragraph covers one T cell receptor (beta chain) sequence. Its specificity is unknown. These data are taken from a study of CD8+ T cells in alopecia areata. RNA extraction was followed by reverse transcription into cDNA, which acted as the sequencing template. The data were produced by immunoSEQ multiplex PCR, yet TCRdb's version contains in-frame clones alone and is incomplete. The data show tens of thousands of clones, around 61% seen once. General study results and limits: Sequencing of scalp samples also includes resident alphabeta T cells from normal skin. There was only one nonresponder, so it was unclear how baseline CD8+ expansion relates to response. Normal scalp showed lower clonality than lesional scalp, especially alopecia totalis/universalis.

Trimming pared 0 bases from V and 1 base from J, leaving 7 bases between. The CDR3 runs to 15 residues. From germline, CDR1 is MNHEY and CDR2 SMNVEV (reference sequence). Specified treatment: oral pan-JAK inhibitor, 5-10 mg twice daily. Those with alopecia areata gave lesional scalp punch biopsies and peripheral blood. The sequence derives from a human donor with alopecia areata. The sequencing used CD8+ T cells sorted from blood, collected at week 24, from a patient treated with tofacitinib. The chain uses TRBV27 and TRBJ1-3, with D possibly being TRBD1 (5 bases). This CDR3 reads CASSLSRGSGNTIYF. CDR3 DNA sequence: TGTGCCAGCAGTTTATCGAGGGGATCTGGAAACACCATATATTTT.